This T cell receptor (beta chain) was captured in a study of blood T cell repertoires in COVID-19. Some clones are missing from TCRdb's copy, which holds only in-frame ones; the method was immunoSEQ multiplex PCR. The sample records about 340,000 clones, around 91% being singletons. The specimen sequenced was peripheral blood. This TCR came from a woman aged 18-35 years who had recovered from COVID-19.

CDR3 DNA sequence: TGTGCCAGCAGCTTAGCGCTCTGCGGGCCAAGCTCCTACAATGAGCAGTTCTTC. Amino acids: CASSLALCGPSSYNEQFF. The rearrangement joins TRBV7-4 to TRBJ2-1, with D possibly TRBD2 on 5 matching bases. Germline-derived CDR1 and CDR2 are SGHVT and SQSDAQ. The CDR3 sequence is 18 residues long. Trimming took off 0 bases at V and 0 bases at J, with 15 bases between the two ends.